This TCR beta chain emerged from a study of CD8 T cells in Susac syndrome. Concerning this clonotype itself: Antigen: not known.

An amount of RNA that ranged from roughly 0.45 to 1 ug was reverse transcribed with random hexamers. Amplification of TCR beta CDR3 used immunoSEQ multiplex PCR across 54 Vbeta and 13 Jbeta. TCRdb reprocessed the immunoSEQ multiplex PCR reads via MiXCR and lists one record per CDR3 protein. Of a few hundred thousand distinct CDR3 sequences in the sample, more than 85% were seen once. Study outcomes and limitations: It was acknowledged by the study that relatively few individuals were included in its TCR sequencing and HLA analysis.

CD8+ and CD4+ T cells from blood underwent TCR beta sequencing. Negative isolation yielded the CD8+ and CD4+ T cells, while FACS enriched the TEMRA cells. The V segment lost 0 bases and the J segment 9 bases; nucleotides outside the gene matches: 5. Germline V gene data show CDR1 as MNHEY and CDR2 as SVGAGI. The CDR3 loop spans 14 amino acids. The chain carries TRBV6-5 and TRBJ2-1; 7 bases line up with TRBD2. This receptor was taken from a human donor with multiple sclerosis. The specimen was CD8+ T cells from PBMCs. Written as DNA, the CDR3 is TGTGCCAGCAGTTACTCGGTGGGGGGGTCTGAGCAGTTCTTC. Protein sequence: CASSYSVGGSEQFF.